The rows below give T cell receptor beta chains drawn from one sample of a study of vaccination effects on CD4 cells after COVID-19. Some clones are missing from TCRdb's copy, which holds only in-frame ones; the method was immunoSEQ multiplex PCR. This sample has 20,000 to 25,000 clones, with over 60% found just once. These receptors' antigens are unknown. Sequences were derived from CD4+ T cells from PBMCs cultured with HCoV-NL63 spike peptides, sampled after COVID-19 vaccination. The source is a human donor who received a COVID-19 vaccine. Both conserved end residues are part of each CDR3. D genes are given only for firm matches. The size of a clone is reported for some rows only, either as once, few or many, or as a class for expanded clones.

once | TRBJ2-5 | TRBV10-3 | NA | CAISERGPTINLETQYF | TGTGCCATCAGTGAACGGGGACCCACAATAAACTTGGAGACCCAGTACTTC
NA | TRBJ2-7 | TRBV5-1 | TRBD2 | CASSFRTGGSNEQYF | TGCGCCAGCAGCTTTAGGACGGGAGGTAGCAACGAGCAGTACTTC
few | TRBJ1-2 | TRBV5-5 | TRBD1 | CASSLGGTGFYGYTF | TGTGCCAGCAGCTTGGGGGGGACAGGCTTCTATGGCTACACCTTC
NA | TRBJ1-1 | TRBV18 | NA | CASSRGENTEAFF | TGTGCCAGCTCACGGGGGGAGAACACTGAAGCTTTCTTT
NA | TRBJ1-4 | TRBV30 | NA | CAWSVGAGYGKLFF | TGTGCCTGGAGTGTAGGGGCAGGTTACGGAAAACTGTTTTTT
NA | TRBJ2-1 | TRBV6-4 | NA | CASSSGTSGYNEQFF | NA
NA | TRBJ1-1 | TRBV18 | NA | CASSTDSLEAFF | TGTGCCAGCTCAACGGACAGCTTAGAAGCTTTCTTT
NA | TRBJ1-3 | TRBV5-1 | TRBD1 | CASRPRPGTGKLDSGNTIYF | TGCGCCAGCAGGCCCCGACCCGGGACAGGGAAACTAGACTCTGGAAACACCATATATTTT
NA | TRBJ1-1 | TRBV30 | NA | CAWSVENPAFF | TGTGCCTGGAGTGTCGAGAACCCAGCTTTCTTT
once | TRBJ2-5 | TRBV5-6 | TRBD2 | CASRTSGTPLGTQYF | TGTGCCAGCAGGACTAGCGGGACGCCCTTAGGGACCCAGTACTTC
NA | TRBJ1-5 | TRBV6-5 | NA | CASSSFGRADQPQHF | TGTGCCAGCAGTTCCTTTGGCAGGGCAGATCAGCCCCAGCATTTT
NA | TRBJ1-1 | TRBV6-4 | NA | CASSDTDRNTEAFF | TGTGCCAGCAGTGACACCGACAGAAACACTGAAGCTTTCTTT
NA | TRBJ1-3 | TRBV11-2 | NA | CASSLRDFSGNTIYF | TGTGCCAGCAGCCTCAGGGACTTTTCCGGAAACACCATATATTTT
NA | TRBJ1-4 | TRBV18 | NA | CASSLSGPGAQNEKLFF | TGTGCCAGCTCACTATCGGGCCCTGGAGCCCAAAATGAAAAACTGTTTTTT
NA | TRBJ1-2 | TRBV19 | NA | CASSPGLNYGYTF | TGTGCCAGTAGTCCGGGACTGAACTATGGCTACACCTTC
few | TRBJ2-7 | TRBV5-4 | NA | CASSPPGRVPGTSYEQYF | TGTGCCAGCAGCCCGCCTGGTAGGGTCCCAGGTACCTCCTACGAGCAGTACTTC
NA | TRBJ2-7 | TRBV11-2 | TRBD2 | CASSFSGTYEQYF | TGTGCCAGCAGCTTTAGCGGGACCTACGAGCAGTACTTC
once | TRBJ2-6 | TRBV3-1/TRBV3-2 | NA | CATQSTGANVLTF | TGTGCCACCCAATCAACAGGGGCCAACGTCCTGACTTTC
NA | TRBJ1-5 | TRBV6-2/TRBV6-3 | NA | CASSERDWYSNQPQHF | TGTGCCAGCAGCGAAAGGGACTGGTATAGCAATCAGCCCCAGCATTTT
NA | TRBJ2-7 | TRBV27 | TRBD2 | CASRVTSGSYREQYF | TGTGCCAGCAGGGTGACTAGCGGGAGTTATCGGGAGCAGTACTTC
few | TRBJ1-1 | TRBV3-1/TRBV3-2 | NA | CASSQVGLRRLPEAFF | TGTGCCAGCAGCCAAGTGGGGCTTAGGAGACTCCCTGAAGCTTTCTTT
NA | TRBJ2-7 | TRBV30 | TRBD2 | CAWRAGPIDEQYF | TGTGCCTGGAGAGCGGGGCCTATTGACGAGCAGTACTTC
NA | TRBJ1-4 | TRBV23-1 | NA | CASSPEKWVRGTHGEKLFF | TGCGCCAGCAGTCCCGAGAAATGGGTCCGGGGAACCCACGGTGAAAAACTGTTTTTT
NA | TRBJ2-2 | TRBV3-1/TRBV3-2 | NA | CASSQERGRDTGELFF | TGTGCCAGCAGCCAAGAAAGGGGCCGGGACACCGGGGAGCTGTTTTTT
few | TRBJ2-2 | TRBV19 | NA | CASSTQLYTNTGELFF | TGTGCCAGTAGTACGCAGTTATATACGAACACCGGGGAGCTGTTTTTT
few | TRBJ1-6 | TRBV27 | NA | CASQSTDNSPLHF | TGTGCCAGCCAATCAACCGATAATTCACCCCTCCACTTT
NA | TRBJ2-2 | TRBV11-3 | TRBD1 | CASSTGDTGELFF | TGTGCCAGCAGCACAGGGGACACCGGGGAGCTGTTTTTT
NA | TRBJ2-5 | TRBV19 | TRBD1 | CASSAEDRGQETQYF | TGTGCCAGTAGTGCCGAAGACAGGGGACAAGAGACCCAGTACTTC
NA | TRBJ2-1 | TRBV5-1 | TRBD1 | CASSWGTGEQFF | TGCGCCAGCAGCTGGGGGACAGGGGAGCAGTTCTTC
NA | TRBJ1-2 | TRBV30 | NA | CAWSGRTGTAIRGNYGYTF | TGTGCCTGGAGTGGTAGAACCGGGACCGCAATAAGAGGGAACTATGGCTACACCTTC
NA | TRBJ2-2 | TRBV29-1 | NA | CSVPGQNTGELFF | TGCAGCGTGCCGGGACAAAACACCGGGGAGCTGTTTTTT
NA | TRBJ2-1 | TRBV6-5 | TRBD2 | CASSYWGGTYNEQFF | TGTGCCAGCAGTTACTGGGGGGGAACCTACAATGAGCAGTTCTTC
NA | TRBJ2-3 | TRBV4-1 | TRBD2 | CASSQDSILTAGTGTQYF | TGCGCCAGCAGCCAAGATAGTATCCTGACAGCGGGAACGGGTACGCAGTATTTT
NA | TRBJ1-1 | TRBV6-4 | NA | CASSDTSRVTEAFF | TGTGCCAGCAGTGATACCTCAAGGGTCACTGAAGCTTTCTTT
NA | TRBJ1-1 | TRBV24-1 | NA | CATVGNPMNTEAFF | TGTGCCACGGTGGGCAATCCCATGAACACTGAAGCTTTCTTT
NA | TRBJ1-4 | TRBV28 | TRBD1 | CASSLGTGLKKLFF | TGTGCCAGCAGTTTGGGGACAGGATTAAAAAAACTGTTTTTT